This TCR beta chain was identified during a study of radiation and T cells in renal cell carcinoma (dated by TCRdb to about 2020). As for the study more broadly: The samples were drawn from a clinical trial, where primary renal cell carcinomas were treated with 15 Gy of stereotactic body radiation therapy and then removed by nephrectomy 4 weeks afterward. A total of around 50 samples underwent TCR beta sequencing, made up of around 26 tumors and about 27 peripheral blood samples. Across all 50 or so samples, several million unique CDR3 nucleotide sequences, encoding roughly 3 million unique CDR3 amino acid sequences, were identified.

As concerns this clone: The antigen this receptor binds is unknown. Base quality data are lacking; no much larger clone is found one base away.

In the paper's terms, the time point label means: baseline pretreatment blood. Per the publication, the treatment or condition label means: 15 Gy SBRT to primary tumor, nephrectomy 4 weeks later. To follow tumor-enriched clonotypes, serial peripheral blood was collected from radiation-treated patients at baseline and at 2 weeks and 4 weeks after SBRT. All patients had renal cell carcinoma with clear cell pathology. Genomic DNA for TCR sequencing was prepared using the QIAamp DNA Blood Mini Kit (Qiagen). Only samples passing all quality control checks were included in the analyses. The CDR3, cysteine through phenylalanine, is 13 amino acids long. Just the 39-base CDR3 DNA is kept, in frame starting at base 1. Taken from the germline V gene, the CDR1 and CDR2 loops are SQVTM and ANQGSEA. Trimming removed 7 bases from V and 10 bases from J; the gene matches leave 9 bases unexplained. Broader findings and caveats from the paper: Dynamics of the blood repertoire were not tracked past 4 weeks after treatment. The single-armed trial design could not address effects of radiation dose or scheduling on the TCR repertoire. No pretreatment tumor biopsies were available, so the baseline intratumoral presence of clonotypes could not be determined. In blood, the top tumor clonotypes increased between baseline and 2 weeks post-radiation and then shrank by 4 weeks, which suggests that tumor-resident clones expanded only transiently.

TCR beta libraries were generated from genomic DNA with the immunoSEQ kit, following the manufacturer's recommendations. To prepare libraries, a first multiplex PCR with proprietary primers was run, followed by a second PCR that added unique barcodes, and a bead cleanup was done after each round. A kit-provided positive control reaction and a negative control reaction were included in every sample batch. The final libraries were assessed on an Agilent 4200 TapeStation D1000 ScreenTape, pooled by volume, and quantified by qPCR. Sequencing was performed on an Illumina NextSeq500 using a MidOutput 150-cycle cartridge, with 156 Read1 cycles, 15 Index1 cycles, and the kit custom primers. The pooled library was loaded at roughly 0.9 pM with around 20% PhiX control spiked in. In the paper's pipeline: Vendor-processed data were analyzed in R, and a clonotype was defined as all T cells sharing the same CDR3 nucleotide sequence. In the clone abundance analyses, frequencies were normalized to the 10,000 most abundant clones in each sample. Public T cell clones, which averaged fewer than five per sample, were excluded before analysis. Tumor-enriched clonotypes and baseline blood-enriched clonotypes were defined as those with an abundance difference of at least 32-fold between compartments. A beta-binomial differential abundance model was used to identify clonotypes that expanded or contracted between blood time points. Similarity between tumor and blood repertoires was quantified using the Baroni-Urbani and Buser coefficient, and groups were compared with two-tailed Wilcoxon tests in R. The table was pulled from immuneACCESS by TCRdb, which kept in-frame rearrangements only. Such tables lose some clones; where checked, under half of the loss comes from unresolved V genes, and the rest has no known cause. That table is the source of V, J and clone size, and D and trimming were worked out from the DNA. The sample table shows about 130,000 clones, and nearly 90% are seen once. Clones ranked in the top ten supply 12% of the sample.

The TCR originated in a woman between 45 and 60 years old with renal cell carcinoma. The rearranged chain carries TRBV29-1 and TRBJ2-1; 11 central bases correspond to TRBD2. Sequencing was performed on blood, taken from a patient whose treatment included radiotherapy and nephrectomy. This receptor carries the CDR3 CSAATSGAPEQFF. The DNA sequence follows: TGCAGCGCCGCGACTAGCGGGGCGCCAGAGCAGTTCTTC.